This T cell receptor beta chain was documented in a study of blood T cell repertoires in COVID-19. Study-level information: The United States, Italy and Spain provided the acute and convalescent COVID-19 samples. T cells, B-cell-depleted T cells, or PBMCs supplied cDNA or gDNA.

Seattle researchers signed up patients amid active infection and tracked them longitudinally. V shed 4 bases and J 0 bases; nucleotides not matched to a gene: 12. The CDR3 runs 19 residues. Germline CDR1 MDHEN, CDR2 SYDVKM. Sequencing was performed with immunoSEQ multiplex PCR; in TCRdb, only in-frame clones are kept and a portion is missing. The repertoire has 400,000 to 450,000 clones, roughly 88% of them found once; the top ten carry around 12%. The specimen sequenced was peripheral blood. The chain recombines TRBV28 with TRBJ1-5, with 10 bases matching TRBD1. The sequence was collected from a woman aged 50 to 60 with COVID-19, enrolled during active disease. DNA of the CDR3: TGTGCCAGCAGTTCTTCCCGGGACAGGGGCCAATATAGCAATCAGCCCCAGCATTTT. Translating gives CASSSSRDRGQYSNQPQHF.